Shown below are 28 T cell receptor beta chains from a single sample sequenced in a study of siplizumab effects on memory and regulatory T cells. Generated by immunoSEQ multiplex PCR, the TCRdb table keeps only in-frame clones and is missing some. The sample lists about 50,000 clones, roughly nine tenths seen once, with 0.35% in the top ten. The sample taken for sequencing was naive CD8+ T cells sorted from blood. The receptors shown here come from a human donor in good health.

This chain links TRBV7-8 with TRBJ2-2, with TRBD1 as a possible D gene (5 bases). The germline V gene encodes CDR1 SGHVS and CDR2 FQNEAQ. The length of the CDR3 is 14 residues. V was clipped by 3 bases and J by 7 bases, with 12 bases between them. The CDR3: CASSFPDTGGELFF. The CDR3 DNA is TGTGCCAGCAGCTTCCCGGACACAGGCGGGGAGCTGTTTTTT. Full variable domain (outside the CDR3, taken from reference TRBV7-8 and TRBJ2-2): GAGVSQSPRYKVAKRGQDVALRCDPISGHVSLFWYQQALGQGPEFLTYFQNEAQLDKSGLPSDRFFAERPEGSVSTLKIQRTQQEDSAVYLCASSFPDTGGELFFGEGSRLTVL.

The CDR3 loop is CASSLSSEAIANTGELFF. As DNA, the CDR3 is TGTGCCAGCAGTTTATCTTCTGAGGCGATAGCGAACACCGGGGAGCTGTTTTTT. The chain has TRBV27 and TRBJ2-2; D unclear. This CDR3 has 18 amino acids. Germline V CDR1 and CDR2: MNHEY, SMNVEV (reference sequence). Trimming took off 0 bases at V and 0 bases at J, with 14 bases between the two ends.

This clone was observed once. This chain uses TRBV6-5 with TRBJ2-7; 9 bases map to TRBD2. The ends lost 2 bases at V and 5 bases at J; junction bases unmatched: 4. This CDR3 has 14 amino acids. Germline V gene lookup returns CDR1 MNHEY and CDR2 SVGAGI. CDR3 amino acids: CASSYDAGGNEQYF. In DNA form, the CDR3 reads TGTGCCAGCAGTTACGATGCGGGGGGGAACGAGCAGTACTTC.

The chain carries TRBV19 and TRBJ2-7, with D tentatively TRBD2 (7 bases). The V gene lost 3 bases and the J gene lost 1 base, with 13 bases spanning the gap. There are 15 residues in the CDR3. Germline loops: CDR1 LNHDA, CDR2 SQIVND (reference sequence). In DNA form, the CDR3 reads TGTGCCAGTAGTATCGGCGGGGGCTCGTCCTACGAGCAGTACTTC. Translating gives CASSIGGGSSYEQYF.

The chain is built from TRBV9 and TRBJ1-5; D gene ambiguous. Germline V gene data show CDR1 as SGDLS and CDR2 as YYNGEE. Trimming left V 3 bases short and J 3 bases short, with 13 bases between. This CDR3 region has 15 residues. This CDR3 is CASSGGFGVNQPQHF. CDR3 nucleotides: TGTGCCAGCAGCGGGGGTTTTGGGGTCAATCAGCCCCAGCATTTT.

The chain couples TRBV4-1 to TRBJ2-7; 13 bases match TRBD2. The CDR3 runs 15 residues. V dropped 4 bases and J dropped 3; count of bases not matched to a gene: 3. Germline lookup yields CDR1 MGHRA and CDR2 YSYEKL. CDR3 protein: CASSPGTSGVYEQYF. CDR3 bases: TGCGCCAGCAGCCCCGGGACTAGCGGGGTCTACGAGCAGTACTTC.

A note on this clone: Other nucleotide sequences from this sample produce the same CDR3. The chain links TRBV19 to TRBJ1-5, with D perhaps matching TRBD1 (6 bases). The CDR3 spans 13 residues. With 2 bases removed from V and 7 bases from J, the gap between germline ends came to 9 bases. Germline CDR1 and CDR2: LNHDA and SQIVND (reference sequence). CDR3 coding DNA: TGTGCCAGTAGTATATCTGGGGGCCAGCCCCAGCATTTT. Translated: CASSISGGQPQHF.

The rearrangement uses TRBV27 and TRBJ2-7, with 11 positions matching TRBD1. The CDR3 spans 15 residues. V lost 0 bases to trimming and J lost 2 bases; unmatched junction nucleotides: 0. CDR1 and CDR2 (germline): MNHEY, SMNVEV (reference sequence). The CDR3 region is CASSLSGQGAYEQYF. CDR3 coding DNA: TGTGCCAGCAGTTTATCGGGACAGGGGGCCTACGAGCAGTACTTC.

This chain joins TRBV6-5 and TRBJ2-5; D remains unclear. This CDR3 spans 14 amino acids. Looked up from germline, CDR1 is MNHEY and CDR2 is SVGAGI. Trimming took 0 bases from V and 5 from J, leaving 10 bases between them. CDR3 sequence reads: CASSYSIEDETQYF. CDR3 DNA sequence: TGTGCCAGCAGTTACTCGATTGAAGATGAGACCCAGTACTTC.

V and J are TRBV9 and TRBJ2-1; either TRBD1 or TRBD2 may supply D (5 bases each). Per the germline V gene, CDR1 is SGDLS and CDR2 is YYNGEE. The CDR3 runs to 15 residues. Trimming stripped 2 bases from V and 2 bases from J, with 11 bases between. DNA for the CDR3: TGTGCCAGCAGCGTTTTGGGGGAACCCTACAATGAGCAGTTCTTC. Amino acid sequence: CASSVLGEPYNEQFF.

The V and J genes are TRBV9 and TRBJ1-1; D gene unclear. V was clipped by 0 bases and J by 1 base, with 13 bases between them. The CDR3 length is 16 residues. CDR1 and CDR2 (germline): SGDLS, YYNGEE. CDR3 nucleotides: TGTGCCAGCAGCGTAGTTGGTGGGTCCCCGAACACTGAAGCTTTCTTT. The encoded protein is CASSVVGGSPNTEAFF.

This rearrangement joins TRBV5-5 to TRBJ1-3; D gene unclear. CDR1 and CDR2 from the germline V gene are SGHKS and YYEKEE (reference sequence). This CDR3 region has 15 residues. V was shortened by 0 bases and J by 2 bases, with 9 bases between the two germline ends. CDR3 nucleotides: TGTGCCAGCAGCTTGGGACCGGCGACTGGAAACACCATATATTTT. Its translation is CASSLGPATGNTIYF.

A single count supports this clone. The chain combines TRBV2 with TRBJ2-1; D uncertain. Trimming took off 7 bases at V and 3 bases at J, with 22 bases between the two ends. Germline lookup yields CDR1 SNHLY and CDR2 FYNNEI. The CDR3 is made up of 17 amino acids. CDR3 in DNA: TGTGCCAGCAATCCCCGGCCGGGCCCCCGATTCTACAATGAGCAGTTCTTC. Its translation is CASNPRPGPRFYNEQFF.

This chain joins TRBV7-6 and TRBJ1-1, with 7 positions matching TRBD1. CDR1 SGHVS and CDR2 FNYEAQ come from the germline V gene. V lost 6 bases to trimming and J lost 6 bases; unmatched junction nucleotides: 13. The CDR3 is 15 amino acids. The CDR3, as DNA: TGTGCCAGCAGTTACTCGGACAGGCCCGAGGCTGAAGCTTTCTTT. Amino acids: CASSYSDRPEAEAFF.

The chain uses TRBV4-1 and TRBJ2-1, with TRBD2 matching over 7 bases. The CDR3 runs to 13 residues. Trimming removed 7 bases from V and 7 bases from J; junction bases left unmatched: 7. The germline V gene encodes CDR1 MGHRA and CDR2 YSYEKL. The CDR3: CASTPQGGNEQFF. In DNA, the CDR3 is TGCGCCAGCACCCCGCAGGGAGGGAATGAGCAGTTCTTC.

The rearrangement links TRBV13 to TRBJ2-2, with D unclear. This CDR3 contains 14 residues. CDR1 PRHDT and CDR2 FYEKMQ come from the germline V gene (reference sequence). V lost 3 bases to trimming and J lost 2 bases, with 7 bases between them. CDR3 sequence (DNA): TGTGCCAGCAGCTTCTTACTAAACACCGGGGAGCTGTTTTTT. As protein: CASSFLLNTGELFF.

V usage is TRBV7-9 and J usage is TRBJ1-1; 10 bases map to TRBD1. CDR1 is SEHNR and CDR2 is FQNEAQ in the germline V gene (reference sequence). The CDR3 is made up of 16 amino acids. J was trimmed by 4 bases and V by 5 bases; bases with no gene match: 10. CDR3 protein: CASSRPGTGDGTEAFF. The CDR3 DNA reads TGTGCCAGCAGCCGTCCCGGGACAGGGGATGGCACTGAAGCTTTCTTT.

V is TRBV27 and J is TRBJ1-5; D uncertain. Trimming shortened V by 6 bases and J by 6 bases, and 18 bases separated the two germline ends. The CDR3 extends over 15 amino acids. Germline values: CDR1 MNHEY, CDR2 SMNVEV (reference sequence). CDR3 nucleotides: TGTGCCAGCAGCCCCCGGAAACCAGACGGTCAGCCCCAGCATTTT. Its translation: CASSPRKPDGQPQHF.

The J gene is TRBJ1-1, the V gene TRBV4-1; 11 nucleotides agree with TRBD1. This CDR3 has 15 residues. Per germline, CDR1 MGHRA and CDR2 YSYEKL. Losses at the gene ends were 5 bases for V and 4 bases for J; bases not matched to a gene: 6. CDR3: CASSAGTGGTTEAFF. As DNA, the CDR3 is TGCGCCAGCAGCGCCGGGACAGGGGGTACCACTGAAGCTTTCTTT.

The CDR3 loop is CATSTSGAYNEQFF. In nucleotides, the CDR3 is TGTGCCACGTCGACTAGCGGGGCATACAATGAGCAGTTCTTC. The chain carries TRBV10-3 and TRBJ2-1; TRBD2 matches 11 bases. From germline, CDR1 is ENHRY and CDR2 SYGVKD. There are 14 residues in the CDR3. Trimming took 10 bases from V and 4 from J; bases not matched to a gene: 6.

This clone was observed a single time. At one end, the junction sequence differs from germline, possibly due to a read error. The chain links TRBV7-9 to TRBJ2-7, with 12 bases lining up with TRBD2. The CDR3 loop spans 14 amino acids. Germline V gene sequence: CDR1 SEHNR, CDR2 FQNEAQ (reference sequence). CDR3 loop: CASSLAGGPEEQYF. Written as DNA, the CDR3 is TGTGCCAGCAGCCTAGCGGGAGGGCCGGAAGAGCAGTACTTC.

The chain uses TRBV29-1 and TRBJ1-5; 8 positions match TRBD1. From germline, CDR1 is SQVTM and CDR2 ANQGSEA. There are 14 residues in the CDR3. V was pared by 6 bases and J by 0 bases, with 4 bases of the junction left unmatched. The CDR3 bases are TGCAGCGTACAGGACAGGGATAGCAATCAGCCCCAGCATTTT. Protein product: CSVQDRDSNQPQHF.

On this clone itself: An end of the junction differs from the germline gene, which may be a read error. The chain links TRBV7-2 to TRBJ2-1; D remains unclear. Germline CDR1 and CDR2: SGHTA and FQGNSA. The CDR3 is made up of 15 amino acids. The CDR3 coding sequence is TGTGCCAGCCGCTTCCCGATGAACTCCTACAATGAGCAGTTCTTC. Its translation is CASRFPMNSYNEQFF.

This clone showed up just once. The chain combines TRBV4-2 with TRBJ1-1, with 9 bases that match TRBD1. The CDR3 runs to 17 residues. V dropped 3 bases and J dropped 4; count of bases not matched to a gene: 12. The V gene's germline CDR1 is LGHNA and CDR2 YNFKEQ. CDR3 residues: CASSHLPGQGFRTEAFF. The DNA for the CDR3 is TGTGCCAGCAGCCACTTACCGGGACAGGGCTTTCGCACTGAAGCTTTCTTT.

Here the CDR3 DNA reads TGTGCCAGCTCACCATCCGGACTAGCTAGGAATGAGCAGTTCTTC. Amino acid sequence: CASSPSGLARNEQFF. The genes are TRBV18 and TRBJ2-1; 8 positions match TRBD2. The CDR3 is made up of 15 amino acids. Germline CDR1 and CDR2: KGHSH and LQKENI. V shed 2 bases and J 7 bases; nucleotides not matched to a gene: 7.

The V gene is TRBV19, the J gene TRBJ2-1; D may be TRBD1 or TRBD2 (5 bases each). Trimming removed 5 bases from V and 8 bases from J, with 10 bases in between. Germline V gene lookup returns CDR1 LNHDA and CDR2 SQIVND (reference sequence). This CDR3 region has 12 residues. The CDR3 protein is CASSPQGDEQFF. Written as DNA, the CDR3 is TGTGCCAGTAGTCCCCAGGGAGATGAGCAGTTCTTC.

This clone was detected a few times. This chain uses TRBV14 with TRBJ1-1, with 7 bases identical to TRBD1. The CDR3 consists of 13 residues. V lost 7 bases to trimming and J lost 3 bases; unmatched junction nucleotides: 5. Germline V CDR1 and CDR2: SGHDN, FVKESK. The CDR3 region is CASKGAVDTEAFF. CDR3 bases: TGTGCCAGCAAGGGGGCTGTTGACACTGAAGCTTTCTTT.

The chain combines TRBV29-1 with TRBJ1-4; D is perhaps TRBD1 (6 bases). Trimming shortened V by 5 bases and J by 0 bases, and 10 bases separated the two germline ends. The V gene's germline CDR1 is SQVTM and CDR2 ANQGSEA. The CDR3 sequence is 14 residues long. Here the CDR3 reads CSVTDSATNEKLFF. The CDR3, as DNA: TGCAGCGTTACGGACAGTGCAACTAATGAAAAACTGTTTTTT.